This T cell receptor (beta chain) originates from a study of T cell responses to AZD1222 COVID-19 vaccine (dated by TCRdb to the early 2020s). Background on the whole study: AZD1222 recipients with second doses at about 4 weeks or about 12 weeks were pooled, because spike-specific TCR depth and breadth did not differ between schedules. A total of 233 trial participants underwent TCR sequencing, of whom roughly 210 received two doses of AZD1222 and around 26 received two doses of the MenACWY control vaccine. Trial participants were enrolled by age into 18-55, 56-69 and 70-plus year subgroups, with around 150, 28 and 57 TCR-sequenced participants respectively. Broad study findings and their caveats: No day 14 peak-response samples were available, so repertoires were characterized only after the peak T cell response. Vaccine-associated CD4 TCRs spanned the whole spike protein, with dominant responses in regions 160-218 and 743-854. Participants were mostly white British and included more females than males, and it was suggested by the authors that clonal diversity may have been underestimated. In the small 56-69-year group, the increase in depth fell short of significance, most likely because of low power. Conclusions about previously exposed vaccinees are limited because only six or seven AZD1222 recipients were SARS-CoV-2 seropositive at baseline. After two AZD1222 doses, spike-specific TCR breadth and depth were significantly higher than at day 0 and than in MenACWY recipients. Reportedly, almost half of the unique spike-specific TCRs recognized epitopes lying outside the regions that are mutated in the B.1.351 and B.1.1.7 variants.

A word on this clone: Its antigen is currently not known. The record has no base qualities; no much larger clone is one base away.

The CDR3 regions of human TCRbeta chains were analyzed by immunosequencing. The paper's processing steps were these. Repertoire TCRs were matched against a reference library of SARS-CoV-2-specific TCRs generated with the MIRA antigen-specificity platform. Breadth meant the fraction of unique TCRs that were SARS-CoV-2-associated, whereas depth meant the fraction of total T cells that were SARS-CoV-2-associated. Using the MIRA data, every spike-specific TCR was mapped to the spike region that the TCR reacted to and assigned to either a CD4 or a CD8 class. Log10-transformed breadth and depth values were compared by one-way ANOVA with Sidak's multiple comparisons tests. TCRdb took over this immuneACCESS table, retaining in-frame rearrangements with V and J assigned. Such tables are incomplete; in checked studies, under half of the missing clones stem from an unresolved V gene, and the remainder is unexplained. The D gene and trimming were derived from the DNA, and the V and J assignments and clone size from that table. A total of roughly 130,000 clones appear in this sample, around 90% of them only once. Roughly 6% of the sample rests with the top ten.

The CDR3 holds 13 amino acids from the cysteine to the phenylalanine. Just CDR3 DNA is preserved here, 39 bases in frame from base 1. Via the germline V gene (reference sequence), CDR1 is LNHDA and CDR2 SQIVND. V loses 3 bases of germline sequence and J loses 4 bases, and the interval between the two ends is 7 bases. The sample's time point label, decoded: baseline before first vaccination. Samples from vaccinated people were obtained from the UK trials COV001 and COV002, which included a single-blind randomized controlled phase 2/3 trial of AZD1222 (ChAdOx1 nCoV-19) in healthy adults. Trial participant PBMC samples were collected at day 0 and day 28 after the second dose for TCRbeta chain sequencing.

The sequencing used peripheral blood, collected on day 0 of AZD1222 vaccination. The chain joins TRBV19 to TRBJ1-5, with no confidently assigned D gene. This TCR was sampled from an adult in good health. DNA sequence: TGTGCCAGTAGTATTACCATTAATCAGCCCCAGCATTTT. This is translated as CASSITINQPQHF.